In its sample, the clone carrying this T cell receptor beta chain was seen once. This record belongs to a study of blood T cell repertoires in COVID-19. Assay: immunoSEQ multiplex PCR; the TCRdb copy retains only in-frame clones and omits some. The table lists 300,000 to 500,000 clones, roughly 90% of them singletons. Participants had their cohort set by participant-reported clinical history. The origin of this receptor is a woman under 40 with acute COVID-19. What was sequenced was PBMCs or T cells enriched from blood (not recorded which).

CDR3 region: CASSPDRRTNEKLFF. DNA for the CDR3: TGTGCCAGCTCACCGGACAGACGAACTAATGAAAAACTGTTTTTT. The chain carries TRBV18 and TRBJ1-4, with D perhaps TRBD1 (6 bases). The germline V gene encodes CDR1 KGHSH and CDR2 LQKENI. V dropped 3 bases and J dropped 1 base, with 9 bases sitting between them. This CDR3 has 15 amino acids.